This TCR beta chain emerged from a study of cytomegalovirus exposure and HLA in healthy donors. Looked up from germline, CDR1 is GTSNPN and CDR2 is SVGIG (reference sequence). V was pared by 1 base and J by 6 bases, with 13 bases between. This CDR3 region has 14 residues. PCR employed 60 Vbeta and 13 Jbeta primers. The repertoire was sequenced with immunoSEQ multiplex PCR; TCRdb's copy has only in-frame clones and lacks some. Of about 210,000 clones listed, roughly 82% were seen once; the top ten hold around 6%. Study findings and constraints: Sequencing depth roughly uniform across donors was assumed in presence/absence analyses. TCR beta V segments were, for the most part, productive about 87% or about 30% of the time in an earlier analysis. Under in vitro conditions, a few CMV-associated chains were confirmed as specific for CMV antigens.

Notes on this clone: Its antigen remains unidentified.

The sequenced material came from PBMCs. The chain uses TRBV30 and TRBJ2-1; D may be TRBD2 (5 bases). The source is a man aged 35-49 years in good health and CMV-seropositive. CDR3 bases: TGTGCCTGGAGTGCCCGGGGAAACCTCAATGAGCAGTTCTTC. It specifies CAWSARGNLNEQFF.